Below are 18 T cell receptor beta chains sequenced from a single sample in a study of cytomegalovirus exposure and HLA in healthy donors. The PCR contained 60 Vbeta and 13 Jbeta primers. Repertoires were generated with immunoSEQ multiplex PCR, while TCRdb's copy carries only in-frame clones and drops some. The repertoire holds some 150,000 clones, with 77% as singletons. Specimen: PBMCs. All receptors come from a male donor in good health and CMV-seronegative.

This clone was observed a handful of times. The V call is TRBV11-2, the J call TRBJ1-4, with 9 bases identical to TRBD1. Germline V gene data show CDR1 as SGHAT and CDR2 as FQNNGV. This CDR3 contains 17 residues. With 1 base clipped from V and 0 bases from J, the junction kept 3 bases outside the gene matches. The CDR3 region has the DNA TGTGCCAGCAGCTTAGTGGGACAGGGCGCAACTAATGAAAAACTGTTTTTT. Translated, it gives CASSLVGQGATNEKLFF. Full variable domain (outside the CDR3, taken from reference TRBV11-2 and TRBJ1-4): EAGVAQSPRYKIIEKRQSVAFWCNPISGHATLYWYQQILGQGPKLLIQFQNNGVVDDSQLPKDRFSAERLKGVDSTLKIQPAKLEDSAVYLCASSLVGQGATNEKLFFGSGTQLSVL.

The gene calls are TRBV6-1 and TRBJ2-7, with 9 bases matching TRBD2. Germline CDR1 MNHNS, CDR2 SASEGT. This CDR3 spans 15 amino acids. V was clipped by 0 bases and J by 3 bases; unmatched bases: 3. CDR3 amino acids: CASSEARGGFYEQYF. DNA of the CDR3: TGTGCCAGCAGTGAAGCGCGGGGGGGGTTCTACGAGCAGTACTTC.

This clone appeared a single time. Distinct nucleotide sequences in the sample also encode this CDR3. The V gene is TRBV10-3, the J gene TRBJ1-6; 9 bases line up with TRBD1. The germline V gene encodes CDR1 ENHRY and CDR2 SYGVKD. Germline trimming cut 3 bases from V and 12 bases from J; bases unmatched to any gene: 9. CDR3 size: 15 residues. In DNA, the CDR3 is TGTGCCATCAGTGAACCAGGACAGGGGTTTAGACCCCTCCACTTT. It specifies CAISEPGQGFRPLHF.

This clone was detected only a few times. The rearrangement links TRBV4-2 to TRBJ2-2, with 16 bases lining up with TRBD2. The germline gives CDR1 LGHNA, CDR2 YNFKEQ. CDR3 length equals 16 residues. V lost 6 bases, J lost 6 bases, and 4 bases stayed unmatched. The DNA for the CDR3 is TGTGCCAGCAGGGGACTAGCGGGGGGGCTTGCCGGGGAGCTGTTTTTT. Translating gives CASRGLAGGLAGELFF.

This clone was recorded once. The rearrangement links TRBV18 to TRBJ1-1, with 7 nucleotides matching TRBD1. This CDR3 has 13 amino acids. Germline CDR1 is KGHSH and CDR2 is LQKENI. With V trimmed by 3 bases and J by 3 bases, 1 base remained unmatched. This chain's CDR3 is CASSPGTDTEAFF. In DNA, the CDR3 is TGTGCCAGCTCACCTGGGACAGACACTGAAGCTTTCTTT.

This rearrangement joins TRBV4-1 to TRBJ2-4; 11 positions match TRBD2. After removal of 3 bases from V and 12 bases from J, the junction contained 13 bases not matched to a gene. CDR1 and CDR2 (germline): MGHRA, YSYEKL. CDR3 length equals 16 residues. The CDR3 spells CASSQVGLAGADSQYF. The DNA for the CDR3 is TGCGCCAGCAGCCAGGTTGGACTAGCGGGTGCAGACAGTCAGTACTTC.

The CDR3 region has the DNA TGTGCCAGCAGCTCCCTCGGGGCCAACGTCCTGACTTTC. This translates into CASSSLGANVLTF. The chain links TRBV7-3 to TRBJ2-6; no reliable D call. The CDR3 contains 13 residues. The germline CDR1 and CDR2 sequences are SGHTA and FQGTGA. The germline V and J ends were trimmed by 4 bases and 4 bases, with 5 bases remaining between them.

The J gene is TRBJ2-1, the V gene TRBV7-6, with 16 bases fitting TRBD2. The germline CDR1 and CDR2 sequences are SGHVS and FNYEAQ. V was pared by 5 bases and J by 9 bases, with 16 bases of the junction left unmatched. The CDR3 loop spans 19 amino acids. The CDR3 spells CASSPPRGTSGRVGGEQFF. Written as DNA, the CDR3 is TGTGCCAGCAGCCCTCCGAGAGGGACTAGCGGGAGGGTCGGGGGTGAGCAGTTCTTC.

The chain joins TRBV6-1 to TRBJ1-3, with no clear D. There are 15 residues in the CDR3. Between the trimmed V and J ends, which lost 0 bases and 1 base, there was a span of 7 bases. In germline, CDR1 is MNHNS, CDR2 SASEGT. CDR3 in DNA: TGTGCCAGCAGTGAAGCAGCCATATCTGGAAACACCATATATTTT. Protein product: CASSEAAISGNTIYF.

The chain carries TRBV7-3 and TRBJ2-2, with 7 bases that match TRBD2. Germline CDR1 reads SGHTA; CDR2 reads FQGTGA. V gave up 2 bases and J gave up 4 bases; unmatched junction bases: 7. This CDR3 is built from 16 residues. CDR3 nucleotide sequence: TGTGCCAGCAGCTTATGGGCGGGAGAAGTCACCGGGGAGCTGTTTTTT. Its protein is CASSLWAGEVTGELFF.

The chain links TRBV6-5 to TRBJ1-4, with D possibly being TRBD1 (5 bases). Trimming removed 2 bases from V and 0 bases from J, with 10 bases in between. The germline CDR1 and CDR2 sequences are MNHEY and SVGAGI. The CDR3 runs to 16 residues. The CDR3 is CASSYTMTATNEKLFF. The CDR3 DNA sequence: TGTGCCAGCAGTTACACGATGACAGCAACTAATGAAAAACTGTTTTTT.

CDR3 amino acids: CASSFAGGFGYTF. CDR3 sequence (DNA): TGCGCCAGCAGCTTTGCAGGGGGTTTTGGCTACACCTTC. The chain couples TRBV5-1 to TRBJ1-2; TRBD1 agrees at 7 bases. The CDR3 extends over 13 amino acids. The V and J ends lost 2 bases and 7 bases, in that order; junction bases with no gene match: 5. Germline CDR1 SGHRS, CDR2 YFSETQ.

The chain employs TRBV19 and TRBJ2-2; 12 bases align to TRBD2. Trimming cost V 5 bases and J 7 bases; bases outside gene matches: 14. The CDR3 runs to 18 residues. Per the germline V gene, CDR1 is LNHDA and CDR2 is SQIVND (reference sequence). CDR3 amino acids: CASSPYGLAGWLGGELFF. CDR3 DNA: TGTGCCAGTAGTCCCTACGGACTAGCGGGATGGCTAGGCGGGGAGCTGTTTTTT. The full variable domain, rest sourced from reference TRBV19 and TRBJ2-2, is DGGITQSPKYLFRKEGQNVTLSCEQNLNHDAMYWYRQDPGQGLRLIYYSQIVNDFQKGDIAEGYSVSREKKESFPLTVTSAQKNPTAFYLCASSPYGLAGWLGGELFFGEGSRLTVL.

This clone was found once. V and J are TRBV21-1 and TRBJ2-5; TRBD2 is the table's D call and was not checked against the DNA. TRBV21-1 is a listed pseudogene. The CDR3 runs to 18 residues. CDR3: CASSKVWGPGEMRETQYF. In DNA form, the CDR3 reads TGTGCCAGCAGCAAAGTCTGGGGTCCGGGGGAAATGCGAGAGACCCAGTACTTC.

This chain connects TRBV29-1 to TRBJ1-2; D is undetermined. V was cut by 4 bases and J by 4 bases, with 13 bases left in between. The CDR3 is 13 residues long. Germline V CDR1 and CDR2: SQVTM, ANQGSEA. CDR3 DNA: TGCAGCGTTGTTGCACGGGGAAGCTATGGCTACACCTTC. It encodes CSVVARGSYGYTF.

The gene calls are TRBV2 and TRBJ2-1; D gene unclear. Germline CDR1 is SNHLY and CDR2 is FYNNEI. CDR3 length: 13 amino acids. V was cut by 8 bases and J by 4 bases, with 12 bases left in between. The CDR3 nucleotides read TGTGCCAGCGAGAGCCCTTTTTACAATGAGCAGTTCTTC. It encodes CASESPFYNEQFF.

The chain links TRBV7-2 to TRBJ2-5; 9 bases align to TRBD2. Germline V CDR1 and CDR2: SGHTA, FQGNSA. Trimming took 1 base from V and 4 from J; bases not matched to a gene: 7. The length of the CDR3 is 16 residues. The CDR3, as DNA: TGTGCCAGCAGCTTAGTGGTAGGCGGGGGGGGAGAGACCCAGTACTTC. This sequence encodes CASSLVVGGGGETQYF. Full variable domain (remainder filled in from reference TRBV7-2 and TRBJ2-5): GAGVSQSPSNKVTEKGKDVELRCDPISGHTALYWYRQSLGQGLEFLIYFQGNSAPDKSGLPSDRFSAERTGGSVSTLTIQRTQQEDSAVYLCASSLVVGGGGETQYFGPGTRLLVL.

The V call is TRBV27, the J call TRBJ2-7, with 9 bases aligning to TRBD1. Germline V gives CDR1 MNHEY, CDR2 SMNVEV (reference sequence). After removal of 5 bases from V and 2 bases from J, the junction contained 7 bases not matched to a gene. This CDR3 contains 15 residues. CDR3 coding DNA: TGTGCCAGCAGTAGGACGACAGGGGGGACCTACGAGCAGTACTTC. Amino acid sequence: CASSRTTGGTYEQYF.